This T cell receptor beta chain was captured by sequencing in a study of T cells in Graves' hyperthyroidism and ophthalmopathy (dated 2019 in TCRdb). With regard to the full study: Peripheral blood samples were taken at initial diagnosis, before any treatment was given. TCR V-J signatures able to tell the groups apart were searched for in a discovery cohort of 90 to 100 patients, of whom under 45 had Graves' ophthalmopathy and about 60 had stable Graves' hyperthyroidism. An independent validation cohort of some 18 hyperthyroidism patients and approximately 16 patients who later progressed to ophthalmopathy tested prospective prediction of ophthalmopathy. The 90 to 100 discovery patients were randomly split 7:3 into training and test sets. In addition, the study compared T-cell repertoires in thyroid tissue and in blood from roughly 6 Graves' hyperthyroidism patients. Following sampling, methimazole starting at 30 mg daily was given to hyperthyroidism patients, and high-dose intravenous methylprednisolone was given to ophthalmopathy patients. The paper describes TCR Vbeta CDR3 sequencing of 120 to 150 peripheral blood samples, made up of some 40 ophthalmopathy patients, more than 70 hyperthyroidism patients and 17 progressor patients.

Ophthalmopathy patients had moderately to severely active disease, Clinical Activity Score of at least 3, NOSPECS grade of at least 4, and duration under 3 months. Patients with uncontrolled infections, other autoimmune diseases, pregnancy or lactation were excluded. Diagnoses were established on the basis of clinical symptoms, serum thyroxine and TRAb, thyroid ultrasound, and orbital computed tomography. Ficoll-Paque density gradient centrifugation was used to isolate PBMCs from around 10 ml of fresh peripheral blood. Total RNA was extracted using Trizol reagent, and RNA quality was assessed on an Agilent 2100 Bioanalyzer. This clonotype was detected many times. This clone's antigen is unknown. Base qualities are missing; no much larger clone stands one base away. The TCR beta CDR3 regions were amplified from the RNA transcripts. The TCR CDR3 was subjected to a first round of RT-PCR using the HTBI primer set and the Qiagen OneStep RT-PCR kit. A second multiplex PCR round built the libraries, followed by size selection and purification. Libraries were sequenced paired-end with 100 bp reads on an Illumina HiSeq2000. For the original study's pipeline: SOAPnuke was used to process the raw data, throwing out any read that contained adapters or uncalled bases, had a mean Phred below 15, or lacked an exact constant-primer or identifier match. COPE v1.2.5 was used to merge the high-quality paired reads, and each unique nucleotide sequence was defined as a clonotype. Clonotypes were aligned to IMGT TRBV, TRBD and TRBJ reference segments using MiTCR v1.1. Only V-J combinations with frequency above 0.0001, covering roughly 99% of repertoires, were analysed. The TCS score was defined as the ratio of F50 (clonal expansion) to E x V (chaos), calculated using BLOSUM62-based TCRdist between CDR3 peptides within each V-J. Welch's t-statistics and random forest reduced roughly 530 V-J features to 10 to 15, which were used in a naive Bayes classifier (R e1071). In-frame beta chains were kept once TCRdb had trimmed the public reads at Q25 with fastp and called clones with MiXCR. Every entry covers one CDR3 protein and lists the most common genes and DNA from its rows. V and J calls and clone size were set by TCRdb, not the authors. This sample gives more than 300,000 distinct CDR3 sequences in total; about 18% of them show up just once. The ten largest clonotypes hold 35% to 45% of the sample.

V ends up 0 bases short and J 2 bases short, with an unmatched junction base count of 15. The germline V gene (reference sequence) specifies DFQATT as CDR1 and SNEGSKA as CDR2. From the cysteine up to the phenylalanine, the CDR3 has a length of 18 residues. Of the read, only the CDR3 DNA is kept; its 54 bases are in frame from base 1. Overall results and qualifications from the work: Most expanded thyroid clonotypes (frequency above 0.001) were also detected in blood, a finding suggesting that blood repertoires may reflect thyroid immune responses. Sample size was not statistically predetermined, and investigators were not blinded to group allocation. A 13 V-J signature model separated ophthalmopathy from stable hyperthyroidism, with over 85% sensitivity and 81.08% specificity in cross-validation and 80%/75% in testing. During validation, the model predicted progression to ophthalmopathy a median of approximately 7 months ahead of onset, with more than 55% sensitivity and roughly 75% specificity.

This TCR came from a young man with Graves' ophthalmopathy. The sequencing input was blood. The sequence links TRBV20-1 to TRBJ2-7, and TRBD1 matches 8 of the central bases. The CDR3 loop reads CSARDRENRQGSPYEQYF. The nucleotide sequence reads TGCAGTGCTAGAGATCGAGAGAACCGACAGGGGTCCCCCTACGAGCAGTACTTC.